Below are 29 T cell receptor beta chains sequenced from a single sample in a study of shared clonotypes between healthy human individuals. Produced via immunoSEQ multiplex PCR; TCRdb's table is partial and in-frame only. This sample has under 1,900,000 clones, with around 98.5% found just once. What was sequenced was naive CD4+ T cells sorted from blood. Subset of the sample: CD45RA+ positively selected. Every receptor here comes from a man aged 25 to 40 in good health.

A single count supports this clone. This sample also contains other DNA sequences that code for the same CDR3. The chain employs TRBV11-2 and TRBJ2-3; D is possibly TRBD2 (5 bases). Per germline, CDR1 SGHAT and CDR2 FQNNGV. The CDR3 contains 14 residues. V lost 2 bases to trimming and J lost 1 base, with 7 bases between them. Here the CDR3 DNA reads TGTGCCAGCAGCTTAAGCGGTCGCACAGATACGCAGTATTTT. It translates to CASSLSGRTDTQYF.

The V and J genes are TRBV29-1 and TRBJ2-4, with D perhaps TRBD1 (6 bases). This CDR3 is 14 amino acids long. The germline CDR1 and CDR2 sequences are SQVTM and ANQGSEA. V was shortened by 4 bases and J by 0 bases, with 10 bases between the two germline ends. CDR3 loop: CSVAGTLAKNIQYF. The CDR3 DNA reads as TGCAGCGTTGCGGGGACACTAGCCAAAAACATTCAGTACTTC.

The V and J genes are TRBV2 and TRBJ2-2; 8 nucleotides line up with TRBD1. The CDR3 totals 15 residues. With 4 bases clipped from V and 7 bases from J, the junction kept 8 bases outside the gene matches. Germline CDR1 reads SNHLY; CDR2 reads FYNNEI. The CDR3 reads CASSVRTGSVGELFF. The CDR3 coding sequence is TGTGCCAGCAGTGTTCGGACAGGGTCGGTCGGGGAGCTGTTTTTT.

This chain links TRBV27 with TRBJ2-5; 9 bases agree with TRBD1. V was clipped by 5 bases and J by 4 bases; unmatched bases: 11. CDR1 and CDR2 from the germline V gene are MNHEY and SMNVEV (reference sequence). The CDR3 covers 16 residues. The CDR3 coding sequence is TGTGCCAGCAGTAGCGTTCGGGACAGGGTACGAGAGACCCAGTACTTC. Residues: CASSSVRDRVRETQYF.

A note on this clone: The same CDR3 arises from other DNA sequences in this sample as well. The gene calls are TRBV5-1 and TRBJ2-1; D not certain. Trimming cost V 2 bases and J 6 bases, with 6 bases left between them. Germline V gene sequence: CDR1 SGHRS, CDR2 YFSETQ. This CDR3 is 12 amino acids long. The CDR3 DNA is TGCGCCAGCAGCTTCCCTCCCAATGAGCAGTTCTTC. Translating gives CASSFPPNEQFF.

This clone was observed once. The chain links TRBV6-5 to TRBJ1-5; D gene uncertain. The germline CDR1 and CDR2 sequences are MNHEY and SVGAGI. V was trimmed by 0 bases and J by 12 bases, leaving 15 bases between them. This CDR3 contains 14 residues. CDR3 residues: CASSYSRKGLDQHF. The CDR3, as DNA: TGTGCCAGCAGTTACTCGAGAAAGGGATTAGACCAGCATTTT.

The chain has TRBV18 and TRBJ2-2; the D gene is possibly TRBD2 (6 bases). The CDR3 covers 16 residues. V lost 3 bases, J lost 6 bases, and 17 bases lay in between. The germline V gene encodes CDR1 KGHSH and CDR2 LQKENI. The CDR3, as DNA: TGTGCCAGCTCACCCCCCGGAAAAGGGGAGGCCGGGGAGCTGTTTTTT. Protein sequence: CASSPPGKGEAGELFF.

This chain joins TRBV5-4 and TRBJ2-2; 11 nucleotides line up with TRBD2. This CDR3 is 19 amino acids long. Germline V gene sequence: CDR1 SGHNT, CDR2 YYREEE (reference sequence). Trimming at V came to 1 base and at J to 0 bases, leaving 8 bases not matched to a gene. The CDR3 region has the DNA TGTGCCAGCAGCTTGCTAGGTCTAGCGGGAGGCACGAACACCGGGGAGCTGTTTTTT. Translating it yields CASSLLGLAGGTNTGELFF. The variable domain in full, with the rest retrieved from reference TRBV5-4 and TRBJ2-2, is ETGVTQSPTHLIKTRGQQVTLRCSSQSGHNTVSWYQQALGQGPQFIFQYYREEENGRGNFPPRFSGLQFPNYSSELNVNALELDDSALYLCASSLLGLAGGTNTGELFFGEGSRLTVL.

The chain couples TRBV2 to TRBJ2-1, with a weak D call TRBD2 (5 bases). The CDR3 contains 16 residues. The V end lost 6 bases, the J end lost 4 bases, and 19 bases lay between the germline ends. CDR1 SNHLY and CDR2 FYNNEI come from the germline V gene. In nucleotides, the CDR3 is TGTGCCAGCAGCCCCACTACTAGAAGTTTATACAATGAGCAGTTCTTC. Its protein is CASSPTTRSLYNEQFF.

The chain is built from TRBV9 and TRBJ2-5; tentatively, D is TRBD2 (5 bases). V was cut by 4 bases and J by 2 bases, with 9 bases left in between. This CDR3 comprises 13 residues. Germline V lookup: CDR1 SGDLS, CDR2 YYNGEE. The CDR3 DNA is TGTGCCAGCAGCCCCGGGATTCAAGAGACCCAGTACTTC. This sequence encodes CASSPGIQETQYF.

The chain links TRBV28 to TRBJ2-1; TRBD2 aligns across 11 bases. The germline V gene encodes CDR1 MDHEN and CDR2 SYDVKM. The ends lost 6 bases at V and 12 bases at J; junction bases unmatched: 10. The CDR3 has 14 residues. CDR3 amino acids: CASRGLAGYTLQFF. DNA for the CDR3: TGTGCCAGCAGAGGACTAGCGGGTTATACTCTGCAGTTCTTC.

The chain employs TRBV5-1 and TRBJ2-1; TRBD2 matches at 9 bases. Germline CDR1 reads SGHRS; CDR2 reads YFSETQ. CDR3 length: 18 amino acids. After removal of 1 base from V and 8 bases from J, the junction contained 16 bases not matched to a gene. Written as DNA, the CDR3 is TGCGCCAGCAGCTTGAATACTGTGGCGGGAGGGCCGGGTGATGAGCAGTTCTTC. Amino acid sequence: CASSLNTVAGGPGDEQFF.

CDR3 protein: CASSLGTHNEQFF. The CDR3 DNA sequence: TGTGCCAGCAGTTTAGGGACTCACAATGAGCAGTTCTTC. The chain carries TRBV28 and TRBJ2-1, with D tentatively TRBD2 (6 bases). The germline V gene encodes CDR1 MDHEN and CDR2 SYDVKM. V shed 2 bases and J shed 5 bases, with 7 bases lying between them. The length of the CDR3 is 13 residues.

The chain carries TRBV7-3 and TRBJ1-5, with a possible D match to TRBD1 (5 bases). This CDR3 spans 20 amino acids. Germline lookup yields CDR1 SGHTA and CDR2 FQGTGA. V was cut by 2 bases and J by 3 bases, with 26 bases left in between. The CDR3 nucleotides are TGTGCCAGCAGCTTATTCGCCCCCCATGAATCGGGACGGATCAATCAGCCCCAGCATTTT. Encoded protein: CASSLFAPHESGRINQPQHF.

Only one count was recorded for this clone. V and J are TRBV6-5 and TRBJ2-3; possible D gene TRBD2, 6 bases. The CDR3 contains 15 residues. The germline CDR1 and CDR2 sequences are MNHEY and SVGAGI. V lost 6 bases to trimming and J lost 4 bases, with 17 bases between them. In DNA, the CDR3 is TGTGCCAGCAGATTTAGCGGACGGGAATCAGATACGCAGTATTTT. It specifies CASRFSGRESDTQYF.

This clone was seen just once. The V gene is TRBV2, the J gene TRBJ1-2; D remains unclear. Germline CDR1 is SNHLY and CDR2 is FYNNEI. V was trimmed by 6 bases and J by 6 bases, leaving 11 bases between them. The CDR3 is made up of 12 amino acids. The CDR3 DNA is TGTGCCAGCAGCCCTCGACCCGATGGCTACACCTTC. This sequence encodes CASSPRPDGYTF.

This clone was recorded once. The J gene is TRBJ1-5, the V gene TRBV27; D is unresolved. Germline assignment: CDR1 MNHEY and CDR2 SMNVEV (reference sequence). V lost 3 bases and J 6 bases, leaving 9 bases between the germline ends. The CDR3 loop spans 13 amino acids. The DNA for the CDR3 is TGTGCCAGCAGTTTTGCGTCGGGTCAGCCCCAGCATTTT. This encodes CASSFASGQPQHF.

The CDR3 spells CASRSSGRINEQFF. CDR3 DNA: TGTGCCAGCAGAAGTAGCGGGAGAATTAATGAGCAGTTCTTC. The chain links TRBV28 to TRBJ2-1, with 9 positions matching TRBD2. V was clipped by 6 bases and J by 7 bases; unmatched bases: 7. CDR1 MDHEN and CDR2 SYDVKM come from the germline V gene. The CDR3 covers 14 residues.

The CDR3: CASSPRFGGEQYF. CDR3 bases: TGTGCCAGCAGTCCGAGGTTCGGTGGCGAGCAGTACTTC. The chain uses TRBV27 and TRBJ2-7; D gene uncertain. The CDR3 runs to 13 residues. The V gene lost 5 bases and the J gene lost 6 bases, with 14 bases spanning the gap. The V gene's germline CDR1 is MNHEY and CDR2 SMNVEV (reference sequence).

The rearrangement uses TRBV11-2 and TRBJ2-7, with 8 bases identical to TRBD1. The CDR3 totals 14 residues. V shed 5 bases and J 4 bases; nucleotides not matched to a gene: 7. Germline values: CDR1 SGHAT, CDR2 FQNNGV. DNA for the CDR3: TGTGCCAGCAGCACGGACAGGGTCTCATACGAGCAGTACTTC. It yields the protein CASSTDRVSYEQYF.

The table lists this clone with a count of one. V and J are TRBV15 and TRBJ1-2, with D possibly matching TRBD1 (5 bases). Trimming removed 0 bases from V and 8 bases from J, with 19 bases in between. The germline gives CDR1 LNHNV, CDR2 YYDKDF (reference sequence). The CDR3 loop spans 16 amino acids. The CDR3 is CATSRDGGRQSGGYTF. As DNA, the CDR3 is TGTGCCACCAGCAGAGATGGGGGTAGGCAGTCTGGGGGCTACACCTTC.

This chain links TRBV4-3 with TRBJ1-5, with D perhaps matching TRBD1 (5 bases). Germline CDR1 and CDR2: LGHNA and YSLEER. The CDR3 has 16 residues. V dropped 0 bases and J dropped 3 bases, with 12 bases sitting between them. The CDR3 DNA reads TGCGCCAGCAGCCAAGATTGGAGACAGCCCAATCAGCCCCAGCATTTT. Its protein product is CASSQDWRQPNQPQHF.

The chain recombines TRBV11-2 with TRBJ2-7; maybe TRBD2 (6 bases). Germline V gene data show CDR1 as SGHAT and CDR2 as FQNNGV. V was clipped by 1 base and J by 0 bases, with 10 bases between them. CDR3 length: 15 residues. The CDR3: CASSLGKGGSYEQYF. The DNA for the CDR3 is TGTGCCAGCAGCTTAGGTAAGGGAGGCTCCTACGAGCAGTACTTC.

This chain uses TRBV5-1 with TRBJ2-5; TRBD2 matches at 11 bases. The CDR3 contains 17 residues. V was pared by 4 bases and J by 5 bases, with 13 bases of the junction left unmatched. The V gene's germline CDR1 is SGHRS and CDR2 YFSETQ. The CDR3 region is CASSKGLAGGYWETQYF. The CDR3 nucleotides are TGCGCCAGCAGCAAGGGCCTAGCGGGAGGTTATTGGGAGACCCAGTACTTC.

The chain carries TRBV7-2 and TRBJ2-3, with 10 bases identical to TRBD1. CDR3 length: 16 residues. Trimming removed 1 base from V and 3 bases from J; junction bases left unmatched: 4. Per germline, CDR1 SGHTA and CDR2 FQGNSA. This CDR3 reads CASSLVSGQGTDTQYF. The CDR3 DNA reads as TGTGCCAGCAGCTTAGTGTCGGGACAGGGGACAGATACGCAGTATTTT. Based on the CDR3 plus reference TRBV7-2 and TRBJ2-3, the full variable domain is GAGVSQSPSNKVTEKGKDVELRCDPISGHTALYWYRQSLGQGLEFLIYFQGNSAPDKSGLPSDRFSAERTGGSVSTLTIQRTQQEDSAVYLCASSLVSGQGTDTQYFGPGTRLTVL.

The V call is TRBV5-1, the J call TRBJ1-3, with D tentatively TRBD1 (5 bases). Germline V gene lookup returns CDR1 SGHRS and CDR2 YFSETQ. The CDR3 length is 15 residues. Trimming took 2 bases from V and 2 from J, leaving 11 bases between them. The CDR3 DNA reads TGCGCCAGCAGCTTACCCCAGGGCACTGGAAACACCATATATTTT. It specifies CASSLPQGTGNTIYF.

The chain couples TRBV4-3 to TRBJ1-2; 8 bases align to TRBD1. This CDR3 contains 16 residues. The germline gives CDR1 LGHNA, CDR2 YSLEER. V gave up 1 base and J gave up 4 bases; unmatched junction bases: 8. The CDR3 is CASSQGGQVSFYGYTF. CDR3 bases: TGCGCCAGCAGCCAAGGGGGACAGGTCTCTTTCTATGGCTACACCTTC.

The count of this clone is one. This chain uses TRBV18 with TRBJ2-1, with 9 bases identical to TRBD2. V lost 6 bases to trimming and J lost 5 bases; unmatched junction nucleotides: 5. This CDR3 is 14 amino acids long. Germline values: CDR1 KGHSH, CDR2 LQKENI. DNA of the CDR3: TGTGCCAGCTCCGGACTAGCGACTAACAATGAGCAGTTCTTC. This sequence encodes CASSGLATNNEQFF.

V and J are TRBV7-6 and TRBJ2-3; D is undetermined. Deletions cut 1 base from V and 0 bases from J, with 5 bases between. The CDR3 contains 14 residues. CDR1 is SGHVS, CDR2 FNYEAQ, per germline. This chain's CDR3 is CASSLGVSTDTQYF. The CDR3, as DNA: TGTGCCAGCAGCTTAGGCGTGAGCACAGATACGCAGTATTTT.